Below, 27 T cell receptor beta chains from the same sample are listed, as sequenced in a study of T cell changes during pregnancy in multiple sclerosis. Here immunoSEQ multiplex PCR was the method, and the copy in TCRdb shows in-frame clones only, minus some. The table lists about 100,000 clones, 90% to 95% of them singletons. The specimen was peripheral blood, collected before pregnancy. These receptors all stem from a female donor with multiple sclerosis, enrolled in a pregnancy study.

The CDR3 here is CAWGTPQKYF. DNA for the CDR3: TGTGCCTGGGGGACACCCCAGAAGTACTTC. The V and J genes are TRBV30 and TRBJ2-7; tentatively, D is TRBD1 (6 bases). V was trimmed by 5 bases and J by 11 bases, leaving 13 bases between them. Germline CDR1 and CDR2: GTSNPN and SVGIG (reference sequence). The CDR3 runs to 10 residues.

The V and J genes are TRBV5-1 and TRBJ2-5, with a weak D call TRBD1 (6 bases). The CDR3 length is 14 residues. Germline CDR1 and CDR2: SGHRS and YFSETQ. Deletions cut 2 bases from V and 2 bases from J, with 10 bases between. The CDR3 nucleotides are TGCGCCAGCAGCTTATACAGGGTGCAAGAGACCCAGTACTTC. This sequence encodes CASSLYRVQETQYF.

The V and J genes are TRBV30 and TRBJ1-5; no clear D. The CDR3 extends over 12 amino acids. Deletions cut 2 bases from V and 4 bases from J, with 6 bases between. The V gene's germline CDR1 is GTSNPN and CDR2 SVGIG (reference sequence). The chain's CDR3 is CAWSSGNQPQHF. DNA of the CDR3: TGTGCCTGGAGTAGCGGGAATCAGCCCCAGCATTTT.

The chain is built from TRBV6-5 and TRBJ1-5, with TRBD1 identical over 8 bases. Germline V gene data show CDR1 as MNHEY and CDR2 as SVGAGI. CDR3 length equals 15 residues. With V trimmed by 6 bases and J by 4 bases, 8 bases remained unmatched. The CDR3 sequence is CASSSNRGRNQPQHF. The CDR3 DNA reads TGTGCCAGCAGCTCCAACAGGGGGAGGAATCAGCCCCAGCATTTT.

This clone was counted between two and nine times. This sequence joins TRBV4-1 and TRBJ1-3; D uncertain. V lost 1 base, J lost 1 base, and 8 bases lay in between. CDR3 length: 15 amino acids. Germline lookup yields CDR1 MGHRA and CDR2 YSYEKL. DNA of the CDR3: TGCGCCAGCAGCCAAGTCTTGAGTTCTGGAAACACCATATATTTT. It specifies CASSQVLSSGNTIYF.

The rearrangement uses TRBV5-1 and TRBJ2-1; 7 bases agree with TRBD1. The V gene's germline CDR1 is SGHRS and CDR2 YFSETQ. The ends lost 2 bases at V and 2 bases at J; junction bases unmatched: 4. This CDR3 spans 15 amino acids. CDR3 in amino acids: CASSFSGQTYNEQFF. As DNA, the CDR3 is TGCGCCAGCAGCTTTTCGGGACAGACCTACAATGAGCAGTTCTTC. Filled out from reference TRBV5-1 and TRBJ2-1, the complete variable domain reads KAGVTQTPRYLIKTRGQQVTLSCSPISGHRSVSWYQQTPGQGLQFLFEYFSETQRNKGNFPGRFSGRQFSNSRSEMNVSTLELGDSALYLCASSFSGQTYNEQFFGPGTRLTVL.

The chain carries TRBV9 and TRBJ2-3, with a possible D match to TRBD2 (5 bases). The germline V and J ends were trimmed by 0 bases and 2 bases, with 10 bases remaining between them. The length of the CDR3 is 15 residues. Germline CDR1 SGDLS, CDR2 YYNGEE. This chain's CDR3 is CASSVVGGYTDTQYF. In DNA, the CDR3 is TGTGCCAGCAGCGTAGTAGGCGGGTACACAGATACGCAGTATTTT. The full variable domain, completed using reference TRBV9 and TRBJ2-3, is DSGVTQTPKHLITATGQRVTLRCSPRSGDLSVYWYQQSLDQGLQFLIQYYNGEERAKGNILERFSAQQFPDLHSELNLSSLELGDSALYFCASSVVGGYTDTQYFGPGTRLTVL.

This chain links TRBV5-1 with TRBJ1-3; D gene ambiguous. Germline loops: CDR1 SGHRS, CDR2 YFSETQ. The ends were cut back, 6 bases at V and 2 bases at J, with 9 bases in the middle. The CDR3 has 13 residues. The CDR3: CASKEGAGNTIYF. CDR3 coding DNA: TGCGCCAGCAAGGAGGGTGCTGGAAACACCATATATTTT.

V gene TRBV7-2 combines with J gene TRBJ1-2; unclear D gene. In germline, CDR1 is SGHTA, CDR2 FQGNSA. This CDR3 region has 14 residues. V lost 0 bases and J lost 5, with 10 bases in between. The CDR3: CASSLAVRRYGYTF. DNA for the CDR3: TGTGCCAGCAGCTTAGCGGTCAGGCGTTATGGCTACACCTTC. Full variable domain (remainder filled in from reference TRBV7-2 and TRBJ1-2): GAGVSQSPSNKVTEKGKDVELRCDPISGHTALYWYRQSLGQGLEFLIYFQGNSAPDKSGLPSDRFSAERTGGSVSTLTIQRTQQEDSAVYLCASSLAVRRYGYTFGSGTRLTVV.

The chain combines TRBV12-5 with TRBJ1-2, with 11 bases identical to TRBD1. The length of the CDR3 is 14 residues. J gave up 4 bases and V 6 bases, and 4 bases lay outside the gene matches. CDR1 is LGHNT and CDR2 is FRNRAP in the germline V gene. Here the CDR3 reads CASGGTGGVYGYTF. CDR3 nucleotide sequence: TGTGCTAGTGGGGGGACAGGGGGAGTCTATGGCTACACCTTC.

The V and J genes are TRBV2 and TRBJ2-1; 12 nucleotides agree with TRBD2. The trim removed 8 bases at V and 9 bases at J, leaving 8 bases unmatched. Germline V gives CDR1 SNHLY, CDR2 FYNNEI. This CDR3 is 14 amino acids long. Written as DNA, the CDR3 is TGTGCCAGCGGAGGACTAGCGGGAAGGGGTGAGCAGTTCTTC. As protein: CASGGLAGRGEQFF.

The chain is built from TRBV6-1 and TRBJ2-7; 12 nucleotides line up with TRBD1. This CDR3 contains 14 residues. Germline values: CDR1 MNHNS, CDR2 SASEGT. J gave up 2 bases and V 7 bases, and 3 bases lay outside the gene matches. Written as DNA, the CDR3 is TGTGCCAGCAACTGGGACAGGGGGCCCTACGAGCAGTACTTC. Protein: CASNWDRGPYEQYF.

Turning to this clone: One end of the junction fails to match germline, which may point to a read error. The gene calls are TRBV4-1 and TRBJ2-1; maybe TRBD2 (5 bases). The germline gives CDR1 MGHRA, CDR2 YSYEKL. The CDR3 covers 13 residues. DNA of the CDR3: TGCGCCAGCAGCCAAGTTCTCTGGACTGAGGAGTTCTTC. This translates into CASSQVLWTEEFF.

The chain recombines TRBV5-1 with TRBJ2-1; the match to TRBD2 covers 12 bases. Per the germline V gene, CDR1 is SGHRS and CDR2 is YFSETQ. Unmatched junction bases numbered 5, after V lost 4 bases and J lost 3 bases. This CDR3 has 16 residues. Written as DNA, the CDR3 is TGCGCCAGCAGCATGACTAGCGGGAGTTTCTACAATGAGCAGTTCTTC. Its protein product is CASSMTSGSFYNEQFF.

This clone occurred once. This chain connects TRBV6-6 to TRBJ1-2; the match to TRBD1 covers 8 bases. This CDR3 is 14 amino acids long. CDR1 MNHNY and CDR2 SVGAGI come from the germline V gene (reference sequence). V lost 5 bases to trimming and J lost 2 bases; unmatched junction nucleotides: 4. CDR3 nucleotides: TGTGCCAGCAGTCAAACAGGGGGGAACTATGGCTACACCTTC. Translated: CASSQTGGNYGYTF.

The rearrangement links TRBV2 to TRBJ1-2; D might be TRBD1 (6 bases). The germline CDR1 and CDR2 sequences are SNHLY and FYNNEI. This CDR3 is built from 13 residues. Between the trimmed V and J ends, which lost 7 bases and 2 bases, there was a span of 11 bases. The CDR3 reads CASTDSYNYGYTF. CDR3 in DNA: TGTGCCAGCACGGACAGCTACAACTATGGCTACACCTTC.

In this sample, this clone turned up once. The chain links TRBV29-1 to TRBJ1-4; 7 bases are shared with TRBD1. This CDR3 region has 12 residues. Germline trimming cut 7 bases from V and 7 bases from J; bases unmatched to any gene: 6. The V gene's germline CDR1 is SQVTM and CDR2 ANQGSEA. CDR3 in amino acids: CSAGTVGEKLFF. Written as DNA, the CDR3 is TGCAGCGCCGGGACAGTCGGTGAAAAACTGTTTTTT.

This clone was seen only once. This rearrangement joins TRBV7-9 to TRBJ1-4, with 8 bases fitting TRBD1. The CDR3 is 15 amino acids. Germline loops: CDR1 SEHNR, CDR2 FQNEAQ (reference sequence). Trimming cost V 5 bases and J 4 bases; bases outside gene matches: 6. The CDR3 DNA reads TGTGCCAGCAGCCCAAGGACAGGGCTTAATGAAAAACTGTTTTTT. Translating gives CASSPRTGLNEKLFF.

The V and J genes are TRBV13 and TRBJ2-7, with D possibly being TRBD1 (6 bases). Germline loops: CDR1 PRHDT, CDR2 FYEKMQ (reference sequence). V lost 5 bases and J lost 0, with 14 bases in between. CDR3 length: 15 residues. The CDR3 spells CASSPQGTSSYEQYF. The CDR3 region has the DNA TGTGCCAGCAGCCCACAGGGTACCAGCTCCTACGAGCAGTACTTC.

The rearrangement uses TRBV7-9 and TRBJ2-1; D not resolved. Germline assignment: CDR1 SEHNR and CDR2 FQNEAQ (reference sequence). CDR3 length equals 12 residues. V lost 5 bases and J 10 bases, leaving 12 bases between the germline ends. The CDR3 spells CASSPREWEQFF. The CDR3 bases are TGTGCCAGCAGCCCCCGAGAGTGGGAGCAGTTCTTC.

This chain links TRBV2 with TRBJ1-2; D gene unclear. This CDR3 contains 16 residues. Germline CDR1 reads SNHLY; CDR2 reads FYNNEI. V dropped 2 bases and J dropped 4 bases, with 17 bases sitting between them. The CDR3 DNA follows: TGTGCCAGCAGTGAATATTCTACCCCTGGAGGCTATGGCTACACCTTC. It is translated as CASSEYSTPGGYGYTF. The entire variable domain, with the rest obtained from reference TRBV2 and TRBJ1-2, is as follows: EPEVTQTPSHQVTQMGQEVILRCVPISNHLYFYWYRQILGQKVEFLVSFYNNEISEKSEIFDDQFSVERPDGSNFTLKIRSTKLEDSAMYFCASSEYSTPGGYGYTFGSGTRLTVV.

The chain carries TRBV9 and TRBJ2-7, with 8 bases aligning to TRBD1. V lost 0 bases to trimming and J lost 0 bases; unmatched junction nucleotides: 5. CDR3 length: 16 residues. CDR1 is SGDLS and CDR2 is YYNGEE in the germline V gene. CDR3 sequence reads: CASSVAKTGGSYEQYF. CDR3 in DNA: TGTGCCAGCAGCGTAGCGAAAACAGGGGGCTCCTACGAGCAGTACTTC.

The chain links TRBV10-2 to TRBJ2-1; TRBD2 agrees at 8 bases. The CDR3 consists of 12 residues. Germline loops: CDR1 WSHSY, CDR2 SAAADI. The ends lost 5 bases at V and 8 bases at J; junction bases unmatched: 2. The CDR3 sequence: CASSMTSDEQFF. DNA of the CDR3: TGCGCCAGCAGTATGACTAGCGATGAGCAGTTCTTC.

V gene TRBV5-6 combines with J gene TRBJ1-1, with D maybe TRBD1 (5 bases). The CDR3 extends over 15 amino acids. Germline assignment: CDR1 SGHDT and CDR2 YYEEEE. V lost 2 bases to trimming and J lost 4 bases, with 15 bases between them. CDR3 DNA: TGTGCCAGCAGCTTTCTTCGTTGGGGCGGCACTGAAGCTTTCTTT. It encodes CASSFLRWGGTEAFF.

This clone was counted only a few times. The J gene is TRBJ2-1, the V gene TRBV5-1, with a possible D match to TRBD2 (6 bases). Germline V gene lookup returns CDR1 SGHRS and CDR2 YFSETQ. The CDR3 runs 14 residues. Deletions cut 7 bases from V and 5 bases from J, with 16 bases between. CDR3 in amino acids: CASDPGGRNNEQFF. CDR3 sequence (DNA): TGCGCCAGCGACCCTGGAGGGAGAAACAATGAGCAGTTCTTC.

The chain carries TRBV5-6 and TRBJ1-1; no clear D. V lost 4 bases, J lost 0 bases, and 16 bases lay in between. Germline-derived CDR1 and CDR2 are SGHDT and YYEEEE. This CDR3 has 16 residues. The CDR3 reads CASSPEPFRMNTEAFF. DNA for the CDR3: TGTGCCAGCAGCCCTGAACCTTTCAGAATGAACACTGAAGCTTTCTTT.

The chain recombines TRBV11-2 with TRBJ1-2; tentative D call: TRBD1 (5 bases). CDR3 length: 14 residues. Germline CDR1 and CDR2: SGHAT and FQNNGV. V was cut by 0 bases and J by 6 bases, with 11 bases left in between. The CDR3 loop is CASSLEWGGDGYTF. CDR3 bases: TGTGCCAGCAGCTTAGAGTGGGGAGGGGATGGCTACACCTTC.